This T cell receptor beta chain was sequenced during a study of regulatory T cells in long-lasting Graves disease. The authors built TCR beta libraries using iRepertoire HTBI primers and Arm-PCR of CDR3 regions. TCRdb fed the multiplex PCR reads into MiXCR, producing one record per CDR3 protein. Counted here are 620,000 or so distinct CDR3 sequences, around 15% occurring once; the ten biggest clones make up 18%. The CDR3 consists of 13 residues. The ends were cut back, 6 bases at V and 1 base at J, with 10 bases in the middle. Looked up from germline, CDR1 is DFQATT and CDR2 is SNEGSKA (reference sequence). Time point of the sample: newly diagnosed GD, antithyroid drugs for less than 3 months. Scientists built the TCR library using RNA that was extracted from PBMCs. Another study also made use of these data, one on T cells in Graves' hyperthyroidism and ophthalmopathy.

Sample: peripheral blood mononuclear cells (PBMCs), taken at new diagnosis, from a patient treated with antithyroid drugs. This receptor was taken from a woman aged 25 to 39 with Graves disease. The chain links TRBV20-1 to TRBJ1-3; the D is unclear. The CDR3 DNA reads as TGCAGTGCCGGGGATTTGTCTGGAAACACCATATATTTT. Protein product: CSAGDLSGNTIYF.